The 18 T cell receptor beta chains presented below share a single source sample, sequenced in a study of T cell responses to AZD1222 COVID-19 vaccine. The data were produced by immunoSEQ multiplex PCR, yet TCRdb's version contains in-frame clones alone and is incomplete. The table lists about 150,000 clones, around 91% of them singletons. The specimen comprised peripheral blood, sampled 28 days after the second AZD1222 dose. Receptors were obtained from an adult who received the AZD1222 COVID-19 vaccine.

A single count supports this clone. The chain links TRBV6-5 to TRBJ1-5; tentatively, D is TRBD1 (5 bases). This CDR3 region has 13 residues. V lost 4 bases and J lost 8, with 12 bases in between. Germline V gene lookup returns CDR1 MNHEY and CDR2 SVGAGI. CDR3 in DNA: TGTGCCAGCAGTTGGGACCCTTTGGAGCCCCAGCATTTT. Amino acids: CASSWDPLEPQHF.

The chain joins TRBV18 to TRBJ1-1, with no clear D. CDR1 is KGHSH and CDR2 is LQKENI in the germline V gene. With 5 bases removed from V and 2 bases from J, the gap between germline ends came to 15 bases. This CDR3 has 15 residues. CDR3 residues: CASSSRTAQNTEAFF. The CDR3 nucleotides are TGTGCCAGCTCATCACGAACAGCTCAAAACACTGAAGCTTTCTTT.

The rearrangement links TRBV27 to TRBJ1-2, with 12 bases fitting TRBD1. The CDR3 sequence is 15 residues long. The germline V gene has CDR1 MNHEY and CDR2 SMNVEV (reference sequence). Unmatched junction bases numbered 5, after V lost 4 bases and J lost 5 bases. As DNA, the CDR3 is TGTGCCAGCAGTTACGGGACAGGGGGCGCGTATGGCTACACCTTC. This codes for CASSYGTGGAYGYTF.

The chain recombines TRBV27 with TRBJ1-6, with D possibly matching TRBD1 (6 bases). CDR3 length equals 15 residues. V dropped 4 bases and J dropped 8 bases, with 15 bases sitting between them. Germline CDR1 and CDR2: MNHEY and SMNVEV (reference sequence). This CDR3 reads CASSSLQGIDSPLHF. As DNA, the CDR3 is TGTGCCAGCAGTTCCCTACAGGGAATCGATTCACCCCTCCACTTT.

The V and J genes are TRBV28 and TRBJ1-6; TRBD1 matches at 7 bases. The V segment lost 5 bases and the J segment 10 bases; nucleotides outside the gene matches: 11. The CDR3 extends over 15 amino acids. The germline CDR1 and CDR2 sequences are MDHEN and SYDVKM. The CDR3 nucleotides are TGTGCCAGCAGTCAGACCAGACAGGGAGAATCACCCCTCCACTTT. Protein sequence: CASSQTRQGESPLHF.

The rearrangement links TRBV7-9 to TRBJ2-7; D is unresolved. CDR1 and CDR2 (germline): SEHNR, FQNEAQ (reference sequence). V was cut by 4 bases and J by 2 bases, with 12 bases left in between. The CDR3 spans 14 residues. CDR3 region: CASSSTGLTYEQYF. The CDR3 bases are TGTGCCAGCAGCTCGACTGGTCTGACCTACGAGCAGTACTTC.

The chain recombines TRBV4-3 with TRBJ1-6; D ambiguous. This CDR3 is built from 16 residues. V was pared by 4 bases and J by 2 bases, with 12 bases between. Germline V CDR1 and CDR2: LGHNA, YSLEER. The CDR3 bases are TGCGCCAGCAGCCCGAATTTCGCAGCCTATAATTCACCCCTCCACTTT. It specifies CASSPNFAAYNSPLHF.

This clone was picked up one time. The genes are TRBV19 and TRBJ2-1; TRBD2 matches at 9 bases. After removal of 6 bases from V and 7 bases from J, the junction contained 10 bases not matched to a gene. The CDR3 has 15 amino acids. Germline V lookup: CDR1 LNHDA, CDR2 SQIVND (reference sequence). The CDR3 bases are TGTGCCAGTAGGAGAATAGCGGGAGAGGTGAATGAGCAGTTCTTC. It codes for CASRRIAGEVNEQFF. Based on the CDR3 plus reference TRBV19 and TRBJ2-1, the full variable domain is DGGITQSPKYLFRKEGQNVTLSCEQNLNHDAMYWYRQDPGQGLRLIYYSQIVNDFQKGDIAEGYSVSREKKESFPLTVTSAQKNPTAFYLCASRRIAGEVNEQFFGPGTRLTVL.

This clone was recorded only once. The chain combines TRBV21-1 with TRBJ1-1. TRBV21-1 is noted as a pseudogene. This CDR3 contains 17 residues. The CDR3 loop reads CASSKGLGGTEHTEAFF. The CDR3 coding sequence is TGTGCCAGCAGCAAAGGGCTAGGCGGGACGGAACACACTGAAGCTTTCTTT.

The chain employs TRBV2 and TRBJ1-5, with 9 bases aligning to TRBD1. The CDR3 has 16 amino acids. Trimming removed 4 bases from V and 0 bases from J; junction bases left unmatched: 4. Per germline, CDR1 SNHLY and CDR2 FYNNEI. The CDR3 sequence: CASSGQGGYSNQPQHF. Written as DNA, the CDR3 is TGTGCCAGCAGTGGACAGGGGGGATATAGCAATCAGCCCCAGCATTTT.

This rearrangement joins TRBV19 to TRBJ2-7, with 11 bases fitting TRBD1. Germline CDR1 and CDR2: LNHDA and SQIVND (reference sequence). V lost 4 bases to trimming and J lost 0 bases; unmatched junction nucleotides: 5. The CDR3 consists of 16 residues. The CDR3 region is CASSRTGGLTSYEQYF. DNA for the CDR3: TGTGCCAGTAGTAGGACAGGGGGCCTAACCTCCTACGAGCAGTACTTC.

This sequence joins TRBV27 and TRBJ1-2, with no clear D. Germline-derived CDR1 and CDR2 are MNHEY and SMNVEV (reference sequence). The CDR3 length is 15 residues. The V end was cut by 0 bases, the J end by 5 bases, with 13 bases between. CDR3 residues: CASSLSVGSGYGYTF. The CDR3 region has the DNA TGTGCCAGCAGTTTATCGGTGGGGTCGGGGTATGGCTACACCTTC.

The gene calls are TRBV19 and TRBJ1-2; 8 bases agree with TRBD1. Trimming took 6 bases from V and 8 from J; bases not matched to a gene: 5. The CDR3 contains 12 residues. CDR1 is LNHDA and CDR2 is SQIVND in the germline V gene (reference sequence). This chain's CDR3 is CASSRTGRGYTF. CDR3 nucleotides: TGTGCCAGTAGCCGGACAGGGAGAGGCTACACCTTC.

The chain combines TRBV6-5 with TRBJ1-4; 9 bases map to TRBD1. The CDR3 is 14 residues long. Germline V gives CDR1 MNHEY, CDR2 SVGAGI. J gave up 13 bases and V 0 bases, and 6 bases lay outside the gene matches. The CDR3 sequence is CASSYSRDRERLFF. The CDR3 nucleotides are TGTGCCAGCAGTTACTCGAGGGACAGGGAACGACTGTTTTTT.

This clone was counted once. The DNA of the CDR3 is TGTGCCAGCAGCTTGGTGGGGCTCGGCCTCTACAATGAGCAGTTCTTC. This encodes CASSLVGLGLYNEQFF. The chain links TRBV5-6 to TRBJ2-1; tentative D call: TRBD1 (5 bases). In germline, CDR1 is SGHDT, CDR2 YYEEEE. The length of the CDR3 is 16 residues. V shed 0 bases and J shed 3 bases, with 13 bases lying between them.

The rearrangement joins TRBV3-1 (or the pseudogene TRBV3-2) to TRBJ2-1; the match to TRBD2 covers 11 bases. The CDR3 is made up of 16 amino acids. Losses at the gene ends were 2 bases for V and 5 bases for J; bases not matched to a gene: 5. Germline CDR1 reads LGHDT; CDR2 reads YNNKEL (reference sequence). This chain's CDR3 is CASSQTLTSGDNEQFF. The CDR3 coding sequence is TGTGCCAGCAGCCAAACATTGACTAGCGGGGACAATGAGCAGTTCTTC.

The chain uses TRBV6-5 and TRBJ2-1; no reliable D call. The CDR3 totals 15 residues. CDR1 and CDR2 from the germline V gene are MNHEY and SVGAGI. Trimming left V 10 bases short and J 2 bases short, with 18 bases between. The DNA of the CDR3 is TGTGCCACAACGGGCCGGAGTACGACCTACAATGAGCAGTTCTTC. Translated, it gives CATTGRSTTYNEQFF.

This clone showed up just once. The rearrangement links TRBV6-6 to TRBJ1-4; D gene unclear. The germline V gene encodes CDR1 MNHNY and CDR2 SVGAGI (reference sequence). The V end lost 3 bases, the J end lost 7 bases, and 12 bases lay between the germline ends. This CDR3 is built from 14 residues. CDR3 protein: CASSYPLRGEKLFF. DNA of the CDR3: TGTGCCAGCAGTTATCCCCTAAGAGGTGAAAAACTGTTTTTT.